This entry features one T cell receptor beta chain sequence. The data are from a study of blood T cells in healthy people across ages. A second about 6 to 12 cycle PCR used barcoded and J-beta primers. In TCRdb, the 5' RACE reads were re-called with MiXCR into one record per CDR3 protein. The sample yields fewer than 750,000 distinct CDR3 sequences, roughly half seen once. Total RNA amounts of at least 6 micrograms were extracted per sample. CDR3 length: 17 residues. V lost 5 bases to trimming and J lost 0 bases, with 14 bases between them. Germline CDR1 and CDR2: SEHNR and FQNEAQ (reference sequence).

The sequenced material came from blood. This chain joins TRBV7-9 and TRBJ2-6, with D hard to call. The sequence was collected from a woman at least 80 years old in good health. The CDR3 region has the DNA TGTGCCAGCAGCGCCGCTGGGGATGGCTCTGGGGCCAACGTCCTGACTTTC. Amino acids: CASSAAGDGSGANVLTF.